The T cell receptor beta chain under discussion was sequenced for a study of somatic mutations in cytotoxic T cells in rheumatoid arthritis. This CDR3 has 16 residues. Trimming took off 0 bases at V and 0 bases at J, with 8 bases between the two ends. Germline values: CDR1 ENHRY, CDR2 SYGVKD. Sequencing was performed with immunoSEQ multiplex PCR; in TCRdb, only in-frame clones are kept and a portion is missing. In the table there are about 10,000 clones, 75% to 90% of which are singletons. Material: CD4+ T cells sorted from blood. The clonotype originates from a woman aged 18-30 years with rheumatoid arthritis. The chain couples TRBV10-3 to TRBJ1-4, with no clear D. DNA of the CDR3: TGTGCCATCAGTGAGTCGAGTAATTCAACTAATGAAAAACTGTTTTTT. As protein: CAISESSNSTNEKLFF.